Each of the 22 T cell receptor beta chains below was sequenced from the same sample in a study of CD8+CD57+ T cells in acquired aplastic anemia. For CDR3 and TCR beta VDJ profiling, genomic DNA was the template used. TCRdb redid the calling of the reads with MiXCR, one entry per CDR3 protein. The sample includes some 170,000 distinct CDR3 sequences, roughly 47% of them seen just once. The source material was sorted CD4+, CD8+, or CD8+CD57+ T cells (not recorded which) from PBMCs. The source is a human donor in good health.

The genes are TRBV29-1 and TRBJ1-2; D may be TRBD1 (5 bases). V was shortened by 1 base and J by 7 bases, with 13 bases between the two germline ends. The CDR3 loop spans 13 amino acids. The V gene's germline CDR1 is SQVTM and CDR2 ANQGSEA. The CDR3 reads CSVEGDGGGGYTF. CDR3 coding DNA: TGCAGCGTTGAAGGGGACGGGGGGGGTGGCTACACCTTC.

This clonotype was seen many times. The DNA for the CDR3 is TGCAGCGTTGTAAGAGGGGGTGAAAAACTGTTTTTT. Protein product: CSVVRGGEKLFF. The V call is TRBV29-1, the J call TRBJ1-4; tentatively, D is TRBD1 (6 bases). Germline V gene sequence: CDR1 SQVTM, CDR2 ANQGSEA. The CDR3 has 12 amino acids. V was trimmed by 4 bases and J by 7 bases, leaving 10 bases between them.

As concerns this clonotype: A read error is likely, as this CDR3 ends without the conserved phenylalanine or tryptophan. The chain recombines TRBV19 with TRBJ1-1, with D tentatively TRBD1 (6 bases). Germline V gives CDR1 LNHDA, CDR2 SQIVND (reference sequence). This CDR3 is 13 amino acids long. This CDR3 is CATTGQLNTEAFL. CDR3 sequence (DNA): TGCGCCACAACCGGACAGTTGAACACTGAAGCTTTCCTT.

The CDR3 here is CSAPGGHLYGYTF. CDR3 nucleotides: TGCAGCGCTCCAGGGGGCCATCTCTATGGCTACACCTTC. The chain recombines TRBV29-1 with TRBJ1-2; 8 positions agree with TRBD1. The junction had 8 bases not matched to a gene; V was cut back by 7 bases and J by 4 bases. CDR3 size: 13 residues. Per the germline V gene, CDR1 is SQVTM and CDR2 is ANQGSEA.

This chain's CDR3 is CSARDYTGPANTEAFF. DNA of the CDR3: TGCAGTGCTAGAGATTACACAGGGCCCGCCAACACTGAAGCTTTCTTT. This rearrangement joins TRBV20-1 to TRBJ1-1; D is perhaps TRBD1 (6 bases). Trimming removed 0 bases at V and 2 bases at J, with 16 bases between. CDR1 is DFQATT and CDR2 is SNEGSKA in the germline V gene (reference sequence). The CDR3 contains 16 residues.

The genes are TRBV7-2 and TRBJ2-3; 13 positions match TRBD2. Germline CDR1 reads SGHTA; CDR2 reads FQGNSA. This CDR3 is built from 17 residues. The J segment lost 8 bases and the V segment lost 0 bases, leaving 8 bases of the junction unmatched. The DNA of the CDR3 is TGTGCCAGCAGCTTAGCGCGACTAGCGGGGGGCTATGGTACGCAGTATTTT. Encoded protein: CASSLARLAGGYGTQYF.

CDR3 nucleotides: TGTGCCAGCAGTGAAGTCCCGTACACCGGGGAGCTGTTTTTT. It codes for CASSEVPYTGELFF. The chain has TRBV7-8 and TRBJ2-2; D ambiguous. CDR3 length equals 14 residues. V lost 6 bases and J lost 3, with 11 bases in between. Looked up from germline, CDR1 is SGHVS and CDR2 is FQNEAQ.

This clonotype was recorded many times. J is TRBJ2-7 and V is TRBV9, with TRBD1 identical over 8 bases. This CDR3 is built from 16 residues. Germline V gene data show CDR1 as SGDLS and CDR2 as YYNGEE. The V gene end was trimmed by 3 bases and the J gene end by 5 bases; junction bases not matched to a gene: 13. In DNA, the CDR3 is TGTGCCAGCAGCGCCCGCCTGTTGGACAGGGCGGACGAGCAGTACTTC. It encodes CASSARLLDRADEQYF.

This clonotype was recorded at least ten times. This rearrangement joins TRBV12-3 or TRBV12-4 to TRBJ2-5, with 8 bases aligning to TRBD2. V shed 6 bases and J 5 bases; nucleotides not matched to a gene: 5. The CDR3 is 13 amino acids. The CDR3 region is CASRRGDVETQYF. CDR3 in DNA: TGTGCCAGCAGGCGGGGGGACGTGGAGACCCAGTACTTC.

This clonotype was detected only a few times. The rearrangement uses TRBV9 and TRBJ1-4; no definite D call. The V end lost 4 bases, the J end lost 1 base, and 8 bases lay between the germline ends. The V gene's germline CDR1 is SGDLS and CDR2 YYNGEE. This CDR3 comprises 14 residues. Here the CDR3 reads CASSPRVTNEKLFF. The DNA of the CDR3 is TGTGCCAGCAGCCCGCGGGTAACTAATGAAAAACTGTTTTTT.

As regards this clonotype: This may stem from a read error, because a much larger clone lies one nucleotide away. The chain couples TRBV5-1 to TRBJ1-1; D is unresolved. This CDR3 has 12 amino acids. CDR1 is SGHRS, CDR2 YFSETQ, per germline. V gave up 1 base and J gave up 7 bases, with 8 bases separating them. CDR3: CASSLTRGEAFF. In nucleotides, the CDR3 is TGCGCCAGCAGCTTGACCCGGGGTGAAGCTTTCTTT. Complete variable domain (other parts from reference TRBV5-1 and TRBJ1-1): KAGVTQTPRYLIKTRGQQVTLSCSPISGHRSVSWYQQTPGQGLQFLFEYFSETQRNKGNFPGRFSGRQFSNSRSEMNVSTLELGDSALYLCASSLTRGEAFFGQGTRLTVV.

In its sample, this clonotype was seen a few times. The gene calls are TRBV29-1 and TRBJ2-5; tentative D call: TRBD2 (7 bases). The CDR3 runs 13 residues. V was cut by 4 bases and J by 5 bases, with 14 bases left in between. In germline, CDR1 is SQVTM, CDR2 ANQGSEA. The chain's CDR3 is CSVGGRGLETQYF. In nucleotides, the CDR3 is TGCAGCGTTGGGGGGAGGGGGTTGGAGACCCAGTACTTC.

This clonotype was counted many times. J is TRBJ2-3 and V is TRBV4-2, with 10 nucleotides matching TRBD2. Germline V gene sequence: CDR1 LGHNA, CDR2 YNFKEQ. Germline trimming cut 4 bases from V and 6 bases from J; bases unmatched to any gene: 7. This CDR3 spans 15 amino acids. DNA for the CDR3: TGTGCCAGCAGCCGAAGCGGGGGGGCTAGGGATACGCAGTATTTT. Its protein is CASSRSGGARDTQYF.

This clonotype has a count of ten or more. The rearrangement links TRBV7-6 to TRBJ2-7, with 7 bases fitting TRBD2. The CDR3 sequence is 15 residues long. CDR1 is SGHVS and CDR2 is FNYEAQ in the germline V gene. The junction had 8 bases not matched to a gene; V was cut back by 3 bases and J by 3 bases. The DNA of the CDR3 is TGTGCCAGCAGCTTCACCCGGGACTACATCTACGAGCAGTACTTC. Translating it yields CASSFTRDYIYEQYF.

This clonotype was detected ten times or more. The chain has TRBV19 and TRBJ2-4; 7 nucleotides agree with TRBD1. The CDR3 is 15 amino acids. The ends lost 1 base at V and 6 bases at J; junction bases unmatched: 6. Germline loops: CDR1 LNHDA, CDR2 SQIVND (reference sequence). CDR3 region: CASSIATGAGNIQYF. CDR3 DNA sequence: TGTGCCAGTAGTATAGCTACAGGGGCGGGAAACATTCAGTACTTC.

In its sample, this clonotype was seen many times. The J gene is TRBJ2-1, the V gene TRBV6-5; 10 bases are shared with TRBD2. The CDR3 is 14 residues long. V was clipped by 5 bases and J by 4 bases; unmatched bases: 2. From germline, CDR1 is MNHEY and CDR2 SVGAGI. The CDR3 nucleotides read TGTGCCAGCAGTACTAGCGGGACATACAATGAGCAGTTCTTC. It encodes CASSTSGTYNEQFF.

This clonotype was counted a few times. In DNA form, the CDR3 reads TGTGCCAGCACCGGACCCACCCCCTACAATGAGCAGTTCTTC. Encoded protein: CASTGPTPYNEQFF. The genes are TRBV2 and TRBJ2-1; D uncertain. V was clipped by 7 bases and J by 2 bases, with 12 bases between them. CDR3 length equals 14 residues. The germline V gene encodes CDR1 SNHLY and CDR2 FYNNEI.

A remark on this clonotype: One junction end disagrees with the germline gene, perhaps due to a read error. This chain connects TRBV7-6 to TRBJ1-6, with TRBD1 as a possible D gene (5 bases). The CDR3 runs to 14 residues. Germline CDR1 and CDR2: SGHVS and FNYEAQ. CDR3 sequence reads: CACSPGTDNSPLHF. The CDR3 DNA sequence: TGTGCCTGCAGCCCTGGGACGGATAATTCACCCCTCCACTTC.

Of note for this clonotype: This may stem from a read error, because a much larger clone lies one nucleotide away. This chain connects TRBV10-3 to TRBJ2-7, with TRBD2 as a possible D gene (6 bases). This CDR3 has 14 amino acids. CDR1 and CDR2 from the germline V gene are ENHRY and SYGVKD. The V end was cut by 5 bases, the J end by 0 bases, with 11 bases between. Here the CDR3 reads CAISSEGYSYEQYF. CDR3 sequence (DNA): TGTGCCATCAGTTCGGAGGGGTACTCCTACGAGCAGTACTTC.

V is TRBV7-2 and J is TRBJ2-5; D tentatively reads TRBD1 or TRBD2 (6 bases each). The CDR3 contains 20 residues. Deletions cut 4 bases from V and 6 bases from J, with 33 bases between. Germline V lookup: CDR1 SGHTA, CDR2 FQGNSA. The DNA for the CDR3 is TGTGCCAGCAGCTCTCCCCGATTGGACAGCGGGCGTTGGGGGGCTAAGACCCAGTACTTC. Protein product: CASSSPRLDSGRWGAKTQYF.

There are many counts of this clonotype. The chain employs TRBV2 and TRBJ2-3, with a tentative D call TRBD2 (6 bases). The V gene's germline CDR1 is SNHLY and CDR2 FYNNEI. CDR3 size: 16 residues. Trimming took off 4 bases at V and 3 bases at J, with 17 bases between the two ends. The CDR3 sequence is CASSGALRRETDTQYF. CDR3 coding DNA: TGTGCCAGCAGTGGGGCCCTCAGGAGGGAGACAGATACGCAGTATTTT.

This clonotype was observed many times. The DNA for the CDR3 is TGTGCCAGCAGCCAAGGCTCCCTAGCTGGGCGCGAGCAGTACTTC. This gives the protein CASSQGSLAGREQYF. V usage is TRBV3-1 and J usage is TRBJ2-7; D may be TRBD2 (5 bases). V lost 1 base and J 6 bases, leaving 16 bases between the germline ends. Germline CDR1 is LGHDT and CDR2 is YNNKEL (reference sequence). The CDR3 loop spans 15 amino acids.